The T cell receptor beta chain under discussion was sequenced for a study of T cell changes during pregnancy in multiple sclerosis. The table came from immunoSEQ multiplex PCR; TCRdb's copy has only in-frame clones and leaves some out. The data hold just over 55,000 clones, with 85% to 95% observed a single time. There are 13 residues in the CDR3. Trimming removed 7 bases at V and 5 bases at J, with 14 bases between. The germline V gene has CDR1 MNHNY and CDR2 SVGAGI (reference sequence). The specimen was peripheral blood, collected after pregnancy. This TCR was sampled from a female donor in good health, enrolled as a control in a pregnancy study. The rearrangement uses TRBV6-6 and TRBJ1-1, with D possibly TRBD1 on 5 matching bases. The CDR3 DNA reads TGTGCCAGCACCAACAATGGGGGGACTGAAGCTTTCTTT. Translation: CASTNNGGTEAFF.